This T cell receptor (beta chain) was profiled in a study of T cell responses to AZD1222 COVID-19 vaccine. General study points: Spike-specific TCRs gained breadth and depth after people received two AZD1222 doses. Spike-spanning, vaccine-associated CD4 TCRs were dominant at 160-218 and 743-854.

The length of the CDR3 is 16 residues. Germline-derived CDR1 and CDR2 are MNHEY and SVGEGT. V dropped 0 bases and J dropped 3; count of bases not matched to a gene: 7. Comments on this clone: No antigen is known for it.

The table came from immunoSEQ multiplex PCR; TCRdb's copy has only in-frame clones and leaves some out. Of approximately 120,000 clones in the sample, around 85% are singletons; the top ten hold roughly 4.4%. The chain links TRBV6-2 or TRBV6-3 to TRBJ2-7; TRBD1 matches 8 bases. This receptor was obtained from an adult who received the AZD1222 COVID-19 vaccine. This specimen was peripheral blood, taken 28 days after the second AZD1222 dose. This CDR3 is CASSYSLGTGGYEQYF. The CDR3 bases are TGTGCCAGCAGTTACTCACTAGGGACAGGAGGCTACGAGCAGTACTTC.